A selection of T cell receptor beta chains follows, all from one sample in a study of cytomegalovirus exposure and HLA in healthy donors. Here immunoSEQ multiplex PCR was the method, and the copy in TCRdb shows in-frame clones only, minus some. The data contain 45,000 to 55,000 clones, 88% of them singletons. Specimen: PBMCs. All receptors derive from a woman in her 30s in good health and CMV-seronegative. Both conserved end residues are part of each CDR3. The D gene is left open where the match is weak. The size entry is marked missing in some rows and otherwise reads once, few, many or a size class.

few	TRBJ2-6	.	TRBV6-5	TGTGCCAGCCGTATTAGTATCTCTGGGGCCAACGTCCTGACTTTC	CASRISISGANVLTF
medium-sized	TRBJ2-7	TRBD1	TRBV28	TGTGCCAGCAGCACCCTCACACGGACAGGGGGGACCTACGAGCAGTACTTC	CASSTLTRTGGTYEQYF
.	TRBJ1-1	.	TRBV30	TGTGCCTGGAGTCTGGGACTCACTGAAGCTTTCTTT	CAWSLGLTEAFF
.	TRBJ2-3	.	TRBV6-6	TGTGCCAGCAGTGGGGTGGGGGCGGGCACAGATACGCAGTATTTT	CASSGVGAGTDTQYF
.	TRBJ1-1	.	TRBV29-1	TGCAGCGTTGGGCGGGGACTCCTTATGAACACTGAAGCTTTCTTT	CSVGRGLLMNTEAFF
.	TRBJ2-1	TRBD2	TRBV7-2	TGTGCCAGCAGCTCTTTACCACCGGGACTAGCGGGCAATGAGCAGTTCTTC	CASSSLPPGLAGNEQFF
.	TRBJ1-2	.	TRBV27	TGTGCCAGCAGTGTAGCAGGGTTGACTGGCTACACCTTC	CASSVAGLTGYTF
once	TRBJ1-2	.	TRBV6-1	TGTGCCAGCAGTAGGGAGGAGTATGGCTACACCTTC	CASSREEYGYTF
.	TRBJ2-1	TRBD2	TRBV5-1	TGCGCCAGCAGCTCCGTAGCGGGGAGCTCCTACAATGAGCAGTTCTTC	CASSSVAGSSYNEQFF
.	TRBJ2-3	TRBD2	TRBV7-6	TGTGCCAGCAGCATTATAGCGGGAGGGCCAGATACGCAGTATTTT	CASSIIAGGPDTQYF
.	TRBJ2-3	.	TRBV9	TGTGCCAGCAGCGTAGCCAGCGGGAGCACAGATACGCAGTATTTT	CASSVASGSTDTQYF
.	TRBJ2-5	TRBD2	TRBV27	TGTGCCAGCAGTTTTTCACTAGCGAACCAAGAGACCCAGTACTTC	CASSFSLANQETQYF
.	TRBJ1-5	.	TRBV27	TGTGCCAGCAGTTTATACCCAGAATCCCAGCCCCAGCATTTT	CASSLYPESQPQHF
once	TRBJ1-2	.	TRBV6-6	TGTGCCAGCAGACCACCTATGACAGTAAACTATGGCTACACCTTC	CASRPPMTVNYGYTF
.	TRBJ1-2	.	TRBV28	TGTGCCAGCAGTCCCTGGGAGGATGGCTACACCTTC	CASSPWEDGYTF
.	TRBJ2-5	TRBD2	TRBV5-1	TGCGCCAGCAGCTTCCCGGGACTAGCGGGAGCGGGGAGAGAGACCCAGTACTTC	CASSFPGLAGAGRETQYF
few	TRBJ2-1	TRBD2	TRBV4-1	TGCGCCAGCAGCCAAGAAACTAGCGGATACAATGAGCAGTTCTTC	CASSQETSGYNEQFF
.	TRBJ1-5	TRBD1	TRBV6-5	TGTGCCAGCAGTGGACAGGGCGGGAATCAGCCCCAGCATTTT	CASSGQGGNQPQHF
few	TRBJ2-7	TRBD1	TRBV4-3	TGCGCCAGCAGCCAAGATCACGGGACAGGGGACGAGCAGTACTTC	CASSQDHGTGDEQYF
.	TRBJ2-3	TRBD2	TRBV28	TGTGCCAGCAAAACTAGCGGGGAGGGGGCAGATACGCAGTATTTT	CASKTSGEGADTQYF
.	TRBJ2-1	TRBD2	TRBV7-9	TGTGCCAGCAGCTCTTTCACTAGCGGGACAAATGAGCAGTTCTTC	CASSSFTSGTNEQFF
.	TRBJ1-2	.	TRBV7-9	TGTGCCAGCAGCCCCGGGCCAGGGAACTATGGCTACACCTTC	CASSPGPGNYGYTF
.	TRBJ1-2	TRBD1	TRBV27	TGTGCCAGCAGTTTATCCCCATCCACCCCTCAGGGACAGCAGGGGGGCTACACCTTC	CASSLSPSTPQGQQGGYTF
.	TRBJ2-3	TRBD2	TRBV18	TGTGCCAGCTCAGAACTAGCGGGAGGTGCCAATTTT	CASSELAGGANF
once	TRBJ2-1	.	TRBV5-8	TGTGCCAGCAGCTTGGTTTCGGGATACAATGAGCAGTTCTTC	CASSLVSGYNEQFF
.	TRBJ2-2	TRBD2	TRBV27	TGTGCCAGCAGTTTATTAGCGGGAGGTACCGGGGAGCTGTTTTTT	CASSLLAGGTGELFF
.	TRBJ1-1	.	TRBV7-6	TGTGCCAGCAGTCCCGGGTGGGCTGAAGCTTTCTTT	CASSPGWAEAFF
once	TRBJ2-6	.	TRBV7-9	TGTGCCAGCAGCTTAGTGCCCACAGCTTCTGGGGCCAACGTCCTGACTTTC	CASSLVPTASGANVLTF
.	TRBJ2-1	TRBD2	TRBV10-2	TGCGCCAGCAGATTTTCTGCCGGGACTAGCCCCAGTGAGCAGTTCTTC	CASRFSAGTSPSEQFF
.	TRBJ2-1	.	TRBV4-3	TGCGCCAGCAGCCAAGATTACGGGAGCTCCTACAATGAGCAGTTCTTC	CASSQDYGSSYNEQFF
.	TRBJ2-7	TRBD2	TRBV5-4	TGTGCCAGCAGCACAAGCGGGGGGAGAGGCGAGCAGTACTTC	CASSTSGGRGEQYF
.	TRBJ1-5	.	TRBV14	TGTGCCAGCAGCCAGGGGCGCAATCAGCCCCAGCATTTT	CASSQGRNQPQHF
.	TRBJ2-3	.	TRBV28	TGTGCCAGCAGTTTAGTCAGGCAGGGCACAGATACGCAGTATTTT	CASSLVRQGTDTQYF
.	TRBJ1-1	TRBD1	TRBV9	TGTGCCAGCAGCGTAGCAGGGGGGGAAGCTTTCTTT	CASSVAGGEAFF
.	TRBJ2-7	TRBD2	TRBV27	TGTGCCAGCACCCTACAATTCGGACTAGGGTTTTACGAGCAGTACTTC	CASTLQFGLGFYEQYF
.	TRBJ1-1	TRBD1	TRBV27	TGTGCCAGCAGTTTAACGTTCCGGGACAGGGTAGGAACTTTCTTT	CASSLTFRDRVGTFF
.	TRBJ2-5	.	TRBV19	TGTGCCAGTAGGGCAGGGGGCGCTTCATACACCCCGGGGGGTATTCTAAATCAAGAGACCCAGTACTTC	CASRAGGASYTPGGILNQETQYF
.	TRBJ1-1	.	TRBV4-2	TGTGCCAGCAGCCAACCAGGCGCACGGTCTAACACTGAAGCTTTCTTT	CASSQPGARSNTEAFF
.	TRBJ2-7	.	TRBV19	TGTGCCAGTAGTATAGCCCCGGCAGGGGACTACGAGCAGTACTTC	CASSIAPAGDYEQYF
.	TRBJ2-7	TRBD1	TRBV5-6	TGTGCCAGCAGCCCCCTGGGACAGGACACCTACGAGCAGTACTTC	CASSPLGQDTYEQYF
once	TRBJ2-6	TRBD1	TRBV4-3	TGCGCCAGCAGCCAAGAAGAGGACAGGGCGCTAGCCGCCTCTGGGGCCAACGTCCTGACTTTC	CASSQEEDRALAASGANVLTF
.	TRBJ1-4	TRBD1	TRBV30	TGTGCCTTGAACCGGGACAGGGGGCTGCAGGCTAATGAAAAACTGTTTTTT	CALNRDRGLQANEKLFF
once	TRBJ2-5	TRBD1	TRBV7-2	TGTGCCAGCAGCCTACAGGGGGCAGGGGAGACCCAGTACTTC	CASSLQGAGETQYF
.	TRBJ2-1	TRBD2	TRBV28	TGTGCCAGCGGAAGCGGGGCCTCCTACAATGAGCAGTTCTTC	CASGSGASYNEQFF
.	TRBJ1-4	TRBD1	TRBV28	TGTGCCAGCAGTTTATTCTTTGTCGTGACACAGGGGGAGGGGGTTGATGAAAAACTGTTTTTT	CASSLFFVVTQGEGVDEKLFF
.	TRBJ1-1	TRBD1	TRBV28	TGTGCCAGCAGTCCAGGACAGGCGGACACTGAAGCTTTCTTT	CASSPGQADTEAFF
.	TRBJ2-2	.	TRBV7-2	TGTGCCAGCAGCCCCAGACAGGAAGCGAACACCGGGGAGCTGTTTTTT	CASSPRQEANTGELFF
.	TRBJ2-7	TRBD2	TRBV5-1	TGCGCCAGCAGCCCCGGGGGGGGCCCCTACGAGCAGTACTTC	CASSPGGGPYEQYF
.	TRBJ2-7	TRBD1	TRBV5-1	TGCGCCAGCAGCTTGGAGGGGATCCGGGACAGGGGTAGCCACGAGCAGTACTTC	CASSLEGIRDRGSHEQYF